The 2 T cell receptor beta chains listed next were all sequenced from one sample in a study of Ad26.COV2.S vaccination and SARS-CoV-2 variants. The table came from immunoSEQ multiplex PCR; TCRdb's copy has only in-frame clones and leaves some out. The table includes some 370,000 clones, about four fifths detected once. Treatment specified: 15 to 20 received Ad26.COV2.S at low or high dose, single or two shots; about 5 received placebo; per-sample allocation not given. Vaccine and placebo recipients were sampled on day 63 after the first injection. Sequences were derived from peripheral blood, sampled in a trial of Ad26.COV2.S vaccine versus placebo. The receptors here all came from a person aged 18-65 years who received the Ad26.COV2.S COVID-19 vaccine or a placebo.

The CDR3 sequence: CASSFLTTGLNTEAFF. CDR3 sequence (DNA): TGTGCCAGCAGCTTCCTTACTACAGGGTTGAACACTGAAGCTTTCTTT. This rearrangement joins TRBV3-1 (or the pseudogene TRBV3-2) to TRBJ1-1; weak D call: TRBD1 (6 bases). Germline V gives CDR1 LGHDT, CDR2 YNNKEL (reference sequence). The CDR3 sequence is 16 residues long. Trimming cost V 5 bases and J 0 bases, with 16 bases left between them.

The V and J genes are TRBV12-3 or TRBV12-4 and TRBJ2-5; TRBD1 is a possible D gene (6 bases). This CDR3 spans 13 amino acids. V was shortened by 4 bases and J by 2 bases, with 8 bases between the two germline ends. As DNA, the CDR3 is TGTGCCAGCAGTTCAGGACAGCAAGAGACCCAGTACTTC. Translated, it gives CASSSGQQETQYF.